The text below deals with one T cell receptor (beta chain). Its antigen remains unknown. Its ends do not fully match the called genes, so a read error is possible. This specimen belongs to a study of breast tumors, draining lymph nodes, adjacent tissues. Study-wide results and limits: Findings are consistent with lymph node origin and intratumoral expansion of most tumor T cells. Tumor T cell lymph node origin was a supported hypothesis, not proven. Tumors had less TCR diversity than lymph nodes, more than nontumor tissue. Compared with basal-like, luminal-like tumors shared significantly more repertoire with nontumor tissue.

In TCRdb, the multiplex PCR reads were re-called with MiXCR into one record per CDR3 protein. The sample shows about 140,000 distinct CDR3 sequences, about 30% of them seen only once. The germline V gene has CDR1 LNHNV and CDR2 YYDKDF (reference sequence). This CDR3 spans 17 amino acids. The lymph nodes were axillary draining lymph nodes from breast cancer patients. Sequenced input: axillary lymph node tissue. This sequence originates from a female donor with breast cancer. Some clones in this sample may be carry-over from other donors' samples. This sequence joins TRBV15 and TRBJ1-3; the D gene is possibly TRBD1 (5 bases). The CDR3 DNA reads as TGTGCCATCAGCACGCCACGTGGGGCATATCCAGGGAACACCATATATTTT. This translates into CAISTPRGAYPGNTIYF.